This T cell receptor (beta chain) was observed in a study of blood T cell repertoires in COVID-19. The overall study: Specimens from acute and convalescent COVID-19 originated in the United States, Italy and Spain. Sources were T cells, B-cell-depleted T cells, or PBMCs; the material itself was cDNA or gDNA.

In the source study's methods: Amplifying reference gene primers gave estimates of nucleated cell counts. Profiling relied on immunoSEQ multiplex PCR, and the TCRdb table lists in-frame clones only, not all of them. From that table come the V and J calls and clone size; the DNA was used to work out D and trimming. The profile shows roughly 60,000 clones, approximately 86% of them singletons. This clonotype was obtained from a human donor with acute or convalescent COVID-19. The donor label of this sample is uncertain. The specimen was peripheral blood.

The CDR3 spells CASGSGTDTQYF. The CDR3 bases are TGTGCCAGCGGCTCAGGAACAGATACGCAGTATTTT. The chain links TRBV28 to TRBJ2-3; unclear D gene. Germline CDR1 is MDHEN and CDR2 is SYDVKM. CDR3 size: 12 residues. The germline V and J ends were trimmed by 8 bases and 3 bases, with 9 bases remaining between them.